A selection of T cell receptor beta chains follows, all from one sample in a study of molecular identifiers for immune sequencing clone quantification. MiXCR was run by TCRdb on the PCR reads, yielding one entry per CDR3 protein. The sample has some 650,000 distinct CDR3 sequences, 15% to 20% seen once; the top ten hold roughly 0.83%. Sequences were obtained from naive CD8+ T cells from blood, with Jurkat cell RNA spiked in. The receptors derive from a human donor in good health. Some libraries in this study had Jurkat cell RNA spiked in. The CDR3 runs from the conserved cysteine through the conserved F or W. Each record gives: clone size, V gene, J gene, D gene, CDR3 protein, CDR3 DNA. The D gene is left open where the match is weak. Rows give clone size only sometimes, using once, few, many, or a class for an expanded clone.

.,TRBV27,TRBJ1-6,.,CASRSYGGEPLHF,TGTGCCAGCCGTTCCTATGGGGGGGAACCCCTCCACTTT
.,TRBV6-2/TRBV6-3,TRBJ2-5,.,CASSYSDYPGSETQYF,TGTGCCAGCAGTTACTCGGACTACCCGGGCTCGGAGACCCAGTACTTC
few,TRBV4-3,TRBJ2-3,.,CASSQDSWDTQYF,TGCGCCAGCAGCCAGGATAGTTGGGATACGCAGTATTTT
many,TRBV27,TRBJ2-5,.,CASSLGGGLGETQYF,TGTGCCAGCAGTTTAGGCGGGGGCTTAGGAGAGACCCAGTACTTC
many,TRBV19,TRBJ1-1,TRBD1,CASSIDRGMNTEAFF,TGTGCCAGTAGTATTGACAGGGGAATGAACACTGAAGCTTTCTTT
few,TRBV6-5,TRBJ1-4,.,CASGARTYFGEKLFF,TGTGCCAGCGGGGCCCGGACTTACTTTGGAGAAAAACTGTTTTTT
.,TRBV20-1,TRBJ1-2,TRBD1,CSARDRDRDDYGYTF,TGCAGTGCTAGAGACAGAGACAGGGATGACTATGGCTACACCTTC
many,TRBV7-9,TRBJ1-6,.,CASSLVLGNNSPLHF,TGTGCCAGCAGCTTAGTTTTAGGGAACAATTCACCCCTCCACTTT
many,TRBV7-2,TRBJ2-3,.,CASSFSYTDTQYF,TGTGCCAGCAGCTTTAGTTACACAGATACGCAGTATTTT
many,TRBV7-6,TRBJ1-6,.,CASSLEWTSDNSPLHF,TGTGCCAGCAGCTTAGAATGGACAAGCGATAATTCACCCCTCCACTTT
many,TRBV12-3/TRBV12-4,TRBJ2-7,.,CASSFDPGSYEQYF,TGTGCCAGCAGTTTCGACCCCGGGTCCTACGAGCAGTACTTC
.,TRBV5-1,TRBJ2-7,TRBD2,CASSLSLAGAYEQYF,TGCGCCAGCAGCTTGAGTCTAGCGGGGGCTTACGAGCAGTACTTC
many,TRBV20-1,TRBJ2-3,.,CSASSPRLLTDTQYF,TGCAGTGCTAGCTCCCCCCGTCTCCTCACAGATACGCAGTATTTT
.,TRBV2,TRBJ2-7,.,CASSDLPSYEQYF,TGTGCCAGCAGTGATCTTCCGTCCTACGAGCAGTACTTC
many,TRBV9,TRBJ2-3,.,CASSVSGYSTDTQYF,TGTGCCAGCAGCGTTAGCGGCTATAGCACAGATACGCAGTATTTT
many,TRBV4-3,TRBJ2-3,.,CASSQDLASTDTQYF,TGCGCCAGCAGCCAAGATCTGGCTAGCACAGATACGCAGTATTTT
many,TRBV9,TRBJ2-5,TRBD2,CASSVTSGGFQETQYF,TGTGCCAGCAGCGTTACTAGCGGGGGGTTTCAAGAGACCCAGTACTTC
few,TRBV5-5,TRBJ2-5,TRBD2,CASSLKAGRGQETQYF,TGTGCCAGCAGCTTGAAGGCAGGGAGGGGCCAAGAGACCCAGTACTTC
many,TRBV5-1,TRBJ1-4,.,CASSFAGGLNEKLFF,TGCGCCAGCAGCTTCGCGGGCGGCCTTAATGAAAAACTGTTTTTT
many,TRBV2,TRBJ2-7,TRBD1,CASSEGARSYEQYF,TGTGCCAGCTCCGAGGGGGCGCGATCCTACGAGCAGTACTTC
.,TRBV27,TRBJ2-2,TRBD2,CASSSGTSGRGELFF,TGTGCCAGCAGCTCCGGGACTAGCGGGAGGGGGGAGCTGTTTTTT
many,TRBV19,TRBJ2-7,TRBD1,CASSPGTGYAYEQYF,TGTGCCAGTAGTCCTGGGACAGGGTATGCCTACGAGCAGTACTTC
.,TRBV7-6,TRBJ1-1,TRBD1,CASSLVTGVNTEASF,TGTGCCAGCAGCTTAGTGACAGGGGTGAACACTGAAGCTTCCTTT
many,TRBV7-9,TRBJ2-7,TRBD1,CASSAQGTGIFEQYF,TGTGCCAGCAGCGCCCAAGGGACAGGGATCTTCGAGCAGTACTTC
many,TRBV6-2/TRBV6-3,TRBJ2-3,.,CASSYIGAPADTQYF,TGTGCCAGCAGTTATATCGGGGCACCAGCAGATACGCAGTATTTT
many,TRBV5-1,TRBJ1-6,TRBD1,CASSFRRDSNSPLHF,TGCGCCAGCAGCTTTAGACGGGACAGCAATTCACCCCTCCACTTT
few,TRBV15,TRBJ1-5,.,CATSYGGAGDQPQHF,TGTGCCACCAGCTACGGTGGGGCTGGGGATCAGCCCCAGCATTTT
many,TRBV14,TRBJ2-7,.,CASSQTRTGAYEQYF,TGTGCCAGCAGCCAGACTAGGACAGGAGCCTACGAGCAGTACTTC
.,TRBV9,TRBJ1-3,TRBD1,CASSGTGFDSGNTIYF,TGCGCCAGCAGCGGGACAGGATTCGACTCTGGAAACACCATATATTTT
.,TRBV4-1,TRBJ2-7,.,CASSPTGGREDYEQYF,TGCGCCAGCAGCCCCACCGGGGGCAGGGAGGATTACGAGCAGTACTTC
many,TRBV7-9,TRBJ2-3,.,CASSRIGDTDTQYF,TGTGCCAGCAGCCGAATAGGGGACACAGATACGCAGTATTTT
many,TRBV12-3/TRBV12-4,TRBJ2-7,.,CASSRSTVTKQYF,TGTGCCAGCAGTCGCTCGACAGTTACTAAGCAGTACTTC
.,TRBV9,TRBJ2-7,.,CASSPTQGPYEQYF,TGTGCCAGCAGCCCAACCCAAGGGCCCTACGAGCAGTACTTC
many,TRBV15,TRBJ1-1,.,CATSLAGTEAFF,TGTGCCACCAGTTTAGCCGGCACTGAAGCTTTCTTT
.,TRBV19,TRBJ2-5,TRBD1,CASSIDRAQETQYF,TGTGCCAGTAGTATTGACAGGGCCCAAGAGACCCAGTACTTC
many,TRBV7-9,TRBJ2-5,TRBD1,CASSLDQGARETQYF,TGTGCCAGCAGCTTAGACCAGGGGGCCCGGGAGACCCAGTACTTC
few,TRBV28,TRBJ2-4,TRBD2,CASSQLAGPLDIQYF,TGTGCCAGCAGTCAACTAGCGGGACCTCTGGACATTCAGTACTTC
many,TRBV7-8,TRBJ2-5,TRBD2,CASSLVSGLAPNQETQYF,TGTGCCAGCAGCTTGGTCAGCGGACTAGCTCCCAACCAAGAGACCCAGTACTTC
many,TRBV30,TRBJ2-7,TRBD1,CAWSAQGGNEQYF,TGTGCCTGGAGTGCCCAAGGGGGCAACGAGCAGTACTTC
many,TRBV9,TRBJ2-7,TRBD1,CASSVGGQGVDEQYF,TGTGCCAGCAGCGTAGGTGGACAGGGAGTCGACGAGCAGTACTTC
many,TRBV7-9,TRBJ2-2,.,CASSPVTGPGELFF,TGTGCCAGCAGCCCCGTCACGGGGCCCGGGGAGCTGTTTTTT
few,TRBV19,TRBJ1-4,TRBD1,CASQGWGTGGAPNEKLFF,TGTGCCAGCCAAGGATGGGGTACAGGGGGCGCGCCTAATGAAAAACTGTTTTTT
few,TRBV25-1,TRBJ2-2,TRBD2,CASNGGNGELFF,TGTGCCAGCAACGGGGGGAACGGGGAGCTGTTTTTT
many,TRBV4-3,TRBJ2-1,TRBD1,CASSLDRGEDSEQFF,TGCGCCAGCAGCCTGGACAGGGGTGAAGATAGTGAGCAGTTCTTC
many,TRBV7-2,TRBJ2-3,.,CASSYRGAGRFTDTQYF,TGTGCCAGCAGCTACCGTGGTGCGGGAAGGTTCACAGATACGCAGTATTTT
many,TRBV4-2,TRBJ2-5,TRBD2,CASCPDSGPQETQYF,TGTGCCAGCTGCCCCGATAGCGGGCCTCAAGAGACCCAGTACTTC
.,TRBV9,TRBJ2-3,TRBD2,CASSAWTSGRDTQYF,TGTGCCAGCAGCGCTTGGACTAGCGGGAGAGACACGCAGTATTTT
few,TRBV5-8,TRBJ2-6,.,CASSPRDTFLSGANVLTF,TGTGCCAGCAGCCCCCGGGACACGTTCCTCTCTGGGGCCAACGTCCTGACTTTC
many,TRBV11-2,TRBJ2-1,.,CASSLRTPINYNEQFF,TGTGCCAGCAGCTTAAGGACTCCTATCAACTACAATGAGCAGTTCTTC
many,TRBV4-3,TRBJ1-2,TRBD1,CASSQDRTGAAFNYGYTF,TGCGCCAGCAGCCAAGATCGGACAGGGGCCGCTTTTAACTATGGCTACACCTTC
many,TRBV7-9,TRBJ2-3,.,CASTPDTQYF,TGTGCCAGCACTCCGGATACGCAGTATTTT
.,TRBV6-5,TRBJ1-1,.,CASSCAGSGTEAFF,TGTGCCAGCAGTTGCGCCGGGAGCGGCACTGAAGCTTTCTTT
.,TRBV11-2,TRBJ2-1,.,CASSPSGAYEQFF,TGTGCCAGCAGCCCCTCGGGGGCCTATGAGCAGTTCTTC
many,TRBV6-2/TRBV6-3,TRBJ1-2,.,CASRLFYGYTF,TGTGCCAGCAGGTTATTCTATGGCTACACCTTC
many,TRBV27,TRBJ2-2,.,CASSSGAAAGELFF,TGTGCCAGCAGTTCCGGGGCTGCGGCCGGGGAGCTGTTTTTT